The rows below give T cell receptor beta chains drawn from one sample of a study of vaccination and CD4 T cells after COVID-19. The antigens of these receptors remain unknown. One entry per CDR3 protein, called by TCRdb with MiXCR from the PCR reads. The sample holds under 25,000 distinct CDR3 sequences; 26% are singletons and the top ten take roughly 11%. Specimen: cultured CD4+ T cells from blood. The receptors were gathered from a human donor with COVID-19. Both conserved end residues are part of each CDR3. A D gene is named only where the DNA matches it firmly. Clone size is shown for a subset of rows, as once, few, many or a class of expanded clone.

CDR3 DNA: TGTGCCAGCAGCCAGCCGTCAGGACAGAGTTATTCACCCCTCCACTTT; CDR3 protein: CASSQPSGQSYSPLHF; V gene: TRBV7-8; D gene: .; J gene: TRBJ1-6; clone size: .
CDR3 DNA: TGTGCCAGCAGCTTAGGGCAGGGGGCGGGAGAGCAGTTCTTC; CDR3 protein: CASSLGQGAGEQFF; V gene: TRBV7-2; D gene: TRBD1; J gene: TRBJ2-1; clone size: .
CDR3 DNA: TGTGCCAGCAGGAGCGAAGCCCCCACAGATACGCAGTATTTT; CDR3 protein: CASRSEAPTDTQYF; V gene: TRBV27; D gene: .; J gene: TRBJ2-3; clone size: .
CDR3 DNA: TGTGCCAGCAGCCAGGACAGGGGGCTTGATGGCTACACCTTC; CDR3 protein: CASSQDRGLDGYTF; V gene: TRBV5-5; D gene: TRBD1; J gene: TRBJ1-2; clone size: .
CDR3 DNA: TGTGCCAGTAGTGTCGACAGGGGCGACGAGCAGTACTTC; CDR3 protein: CASSVDRGDEQYF; V gene: TRBV19; D gene: TRBD1; J gene: TRBJ2-7; clone size: .
CDR3 DNA: TGTGCCAGCAGTCCAACCGGGACTAGCGACACAGATACGCAGTATTTT; CDR3 protein: CASSPTGTSDTDTQYF; V gene: TRBV6-1; D gene: TRBD2; J gene: TRBJ2-3; clone size: .
CDR3 DNA: TGTGCCAGCAGAGAACTAGCGGGGGGGCCCGATACGCAGTATTTT; CDR3 protein: CASRELAGGPDTQYF; V gene: TRBV12-3/TRBV12-4; D gene: TRBD2; J gene: TRBJ2-3; clone size: .
CDR3 DNA: TGTGCCAGCTCCAACAGGGCCTGGGGCGACTATGGCTACACCTTC; CDR3 protein: CASSNRAWGDYGYTF; V gene: TRBV18; D gene: .; J gene: TRBJ1-2; clone size: .
CDR3 DNA: TGCAGCGTGGGACCGGAAGGAACTGAAGCTTTCTTT; CDR3 protein: CSVGPEGTEAFF; V gene: TRBV29-1; D gene: .; J gene: TRBJ1-1; clone size: .
CDR3 DNA: TGTGCCAGCAGCCCTAGACAGACCAACACTGAAGCTTTCTTT; CDR3 protein: CASSPRQTNTEAFF; V gene: TRBV5-4; D gene: .; J gene: TRBJ1-1; clone size: few
CDR3 DNA: TGTGCCAGCAGTCCGCGGACAGGGGGACCCACAGATACGCAGTATTTT; CDR3 protein: CASSPRTGGPTDTQYF; V gene: TRBV2; D gene: TRBD1; J gene: TRBJ2-3; clone size: .
CDR3 DNA: TGTGCCACTCTAATGTATCCTTTCGCGGCAGGATACTCCTACGAGCAGTACTTC; CDR3 protein: CATLMYPFAAGYSYEQYF; V gene: TRBV24-1; D gene: .; J gene: TRBJ2-7; clone size: .
CDR3 DNA: TGTGCCAGCAGCCAAGTAGCGGGGGGGGTGGATACGCAGTATTTT; CDR3 protein: CASSQVAGGVDTQYF; V gene: TRBV4-2; D gene: TRBD2; J gene: TRBJ2-3; clone size: few
CDR3 DNA: TGTGCCAGCACGGCGGGGGCACACAATGAGCAGTTCTTC; CDR3 protein: CASTAGAHNEQFF; V gene: TRBV6-1; D gene: .; J gene: TRBJ2-1; clone size: few
CDR3 DNA: TGTGCCAGCAGGAACCAATACGAGCAGTACTTC; CDR3 protein: CASRNQYEQYF; V gene: TRBV2; D gene: .; J gene: TRBJ2-7; clone size: .
CDR3 DNA: TGTGCCAGCAGCCCGGGTGGCAGTATAGCCAAAAACATTCAGTACTTC; CDR3 protein: CASSPGGSIAKNIQYF; V gene: TRBV7-2; D gene: .; J gene: TRBJ2-4; clone size: few
CDR3 DNA: TGTGCCAGTAGTATATTGGCAGGGAGAGAAAAACTGTTTTTT; CDR3 protein: CASSILAGREKLFF; V gene: TRBV19; D gene: .; J gene: TRBJ1-4; clone size: .
CDR3 DNA: TGCAGTGCTCGTTGGGGACAGGGGGCTAGTCAGCCCCAGCATTTT; CDR3 protein: CSARWGQGASQPQHF; V gene: TRBV20-1; D gene: TRBD1; J gene: TRBJ1-5; clone size: few
CDR3 DNA: TGCGCCATAAGGAGGACAGGGGGAAGCGATGAGCAGTTCTTC; CDR3 protein: CAIRRTGGSDEQFF; V gene: TRBV5-1; D gene: TRBD1; J gene: TRBJ2-1; clone size: .
CDR3 DNA: TGTGCCAGCAGTTACGGGCAGGGAAGGGGTCAGCCCCAGCATTTT; CDR3 protein: CASSYGQGRGQPQHF; V gene: TRBV6-5; D gene: .; J gene: TRBJ1-5; clone size: few
CDR3 DNA: TGTGCCAGCAGCTTAGGTCTCCACGAGACCCAGTACTTC; CDR3 protein: CASSLGLHETQYF; V gene: TRBV7-2; D gene: .; J gene: TRBJ2-5; clone size: few
CDR3 DNA: TGTGCCATCAGAAGGGACACCCTCACCGGGGAGCTGTTTTTT; CDR3 protein: CAIRRDTLTGELFF; V gene: TRBV10-3; D gene: .; J gene: TRBJ2-2; clone size: .
CDR3 DNA: TGTGCCAGCAGGGGACAGCCCGAAGTTGCAAAACTGTTTTTT; CDR3 protein: CASRGQPEVAKLFF; V gene: TRBV25-1; D gene: TRBD1; J gene: TRBJ1-4; clone size: few
CDR3 DNA: TGTGCCAGCAGGGACCACAGCCAAGAGACCCAGTACTTC; CDR3 protein: CASRDHSQETQYF; V gene: TRBV12-3/TRBV12-4; D gene: .; J gene: TRBJ2-5; clone size: .
CDR3 DNA: TGTGCCAGCAGCTTGGCCGGTCGGGCCCGAATCATGGATACGCAGTATTTT; CDR3 protein: CASSLAGRARIMDTQYF; V gene: TRBV5-4; D gene: .; J gene: TRBJ2-3; clone size: .
CDR3 DNA: TGTGCCAGCAGCCCACGACAGGGGCTTAATTCACCCCTCCACTTT; CDR3 protein: CASSPRQGLNSPLHF; V gene: TRBV7-9; D gene: TRBD1; J gene: TRBJ1-6; clone size: .
CDR3 DNA: TGTGCCAGCAGCCCCGGGACAGGGGAGCGGGCTTTCTTT; CDR3 protein: CASSPGTGERAFF; V gene: TRBV7-6; D gene: TRBD1; J gene: TRBJ1-1; clone size: medium-sized
CDR3 DNA: TGCAGTGCTAGCGGGGGGCGCTCGGAGTATGGCTACACCTTC; CDR3 protein: CSASGGRSEYGYTF; V gene: TRBV20-1; D gene: .; J gene: TRBJ1-2; clone size: few
CDR3 DNA: TGTGCCAGCAGCTCCGGCCTGGGTTTGGGACGTCAGCCCCAGCATTTT; CDR3 protein: CASSSGLGLGRQPQHF; V gene: TRBV19; D gene: .; J gene: TRBJ1-5; clone size: few
CDR3 DNA: TGTGCCAGCAGCTTAGCTGCGGGGGGGCTTTCAGATACGCAGTATTTT; CDR3 protein: CASSLAAGGLSDTQYF; V gene: TRBV7-2; D gene: TRBD2; J gene: TRBJ2-3; clone size: .
CDR3 DNA: TGCAGTGCTAGAGAATCCAGCTCCTATAATTCACCCCTCCACTTT; CDR3 protein: CSARESSSYNSPLHF; V gene: TRBV20-1; D gene: .; J gene: TRBJ1-6; clone size: few
CDR3 DNA: TGTGCCAGCAGTTACACAACAGGGGCAAAACTGTTTTTT; CDR3 protein: CASSYTTGAKLFF; V gene: TRBV6-5; D gene: TRBD1; J gene: TRBJ1-4; clone size: .
CDR3 DNA: TGTGCCAGCAGGGCTAGCGGGGGGGCCAGAGATACGCAGTATTTT; CDR3 protein: CASRASGGARDTQYF; V gene: TRBV12-3/TRBV12-4; D gene: TRBD2; J gene: TRBJ2-3; clone size: .
CDR3 DNA: TGTGCCAGCACCGACAGGGGCAACACTGAAGCTTTCTTT; CDR3 protein: CASTDRGNTEAFF; V gene: TRBV6-1; D gene: TRBD1; J gene: TRBJ1-1; clone size: .
CDR3 DNA: TGTGCCAGCAGTTACAGGGTCGCGACAGGGGCATCGAATGAGCAGTTCTTC; CDR3 protein: CASSYRVATGASNEQFF; V gene: TRBV6-5; D gene: TRBD1; J gene: TRBJ2-1; clone size: .
CDR3 DNA: TGTGCCAGCAGTGAATCATGGACAGGGGGGATTGGCTACACCTTC; CDR3 protein: CASSESWTGGIGYTF; V gene: TRBV6-1; D gene: TRBD1; J gene: TRBJ1-2; clone size: few
CDR3 DNA: TGCAGTGCTACTAGACAGGCGAGTCATGAAGAACTGTTTTTT; CDR3 protein: CSATRQASHEELFF; V gene: TRBV20-1; D gene: .; J gene: TRBJ1-4; clone size: .
CDR3 DNA: TGTGCCAGCAGCTCGGGCGGCCTAGGTAAGGCCGGGGAGCTGTTTTTT; CDR3 protein: CASSSGGLGKAGELFF; V gene: TRBV5-4; D gene: .; J gene: TRBJ2-2; clone size: few
CDR3 DNA: TGTGCCAGCAGAAGGTCTGAGGACACCATATATTTT; CDR3 protein: CASRRSEDTIYF; V gene: TRBV7-8; D gene: .; J gene: TRBJ1-3; clone size: few
CDR3 DNA: TGTGCCAGCAGCTTAGGTCTCCACGAGGCCCAGTACTTC; CDR3 protein: CASSLGLHEAQYF; V gene: TRBV7-2; D gene: .; J gene: TRBJ2-5; clone size: .
CDR3 DNA: TGTGCCAGAACAAAGAAACCGAGGACAGGGGGGGGAGATACGCAGTATTTT; CDR3 protein: CARTKKPRTGGGDTQYF; V gene: TRBV6-7; D gene: TRBD1; J gene: TRBJ2-3; clone size: .